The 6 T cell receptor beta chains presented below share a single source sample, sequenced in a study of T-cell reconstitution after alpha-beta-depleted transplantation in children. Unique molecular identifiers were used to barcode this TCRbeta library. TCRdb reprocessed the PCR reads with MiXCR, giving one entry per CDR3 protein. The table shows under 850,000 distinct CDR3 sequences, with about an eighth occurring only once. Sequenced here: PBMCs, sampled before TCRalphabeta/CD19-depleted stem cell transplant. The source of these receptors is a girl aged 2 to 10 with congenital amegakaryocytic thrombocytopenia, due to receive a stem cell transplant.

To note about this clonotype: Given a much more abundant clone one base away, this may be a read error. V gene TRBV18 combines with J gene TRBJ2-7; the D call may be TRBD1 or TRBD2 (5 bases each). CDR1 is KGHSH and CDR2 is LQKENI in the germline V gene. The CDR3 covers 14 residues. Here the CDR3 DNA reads TGTGCCAGCTCACCACAGGGACCAAACTACGAGCCGTACTTC. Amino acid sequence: CASSPQGPNYEPYF. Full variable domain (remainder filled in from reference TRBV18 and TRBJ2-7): NAGVMQNPRHLVRRRGQEARLRCSPMKGHSHVYWYRQLPEEGLKFMVYLQKENIIDESGMPKERFSAEFPKEGPSILRIQQVVRGDSAAYFCASSPQGPNYEPYFGPGTRLTVT.

CDR3 in amino acids: CASSLGAGSGEQYF. In nucleotides, the CDR3 is TGTGCCAGCAGTTTGGGAGCGGGTTCTGGGGAGCAGTACTTC. This chain links TRBV12-3 or TRBV12-4 with TRBJ2-7, with D possibly being TRBD2 (6 bases). CDR3 length: 14 amino acids. The V and J ends lost 3 bases and 7 bases respectively, with 16 bases between them.

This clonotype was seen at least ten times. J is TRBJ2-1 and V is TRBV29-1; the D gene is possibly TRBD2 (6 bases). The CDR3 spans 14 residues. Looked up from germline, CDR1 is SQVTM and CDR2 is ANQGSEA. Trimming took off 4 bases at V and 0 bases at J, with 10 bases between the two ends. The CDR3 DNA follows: TGCAGCGTTGGTCGGGGGAGCTCCTACAATGAGCAGTTCTTC. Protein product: CSVGRGSSYNEQFF.

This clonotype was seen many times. As DNA, the CDR3 is TGTGCCTGGACAGGGCTTGCCCTCTACGAGCAGTACTTC. This codes for CAWTGLALYEQYF. The chain joins TRBV30 to TRBJ2-7; the D gene is possibly TRBD1 (5 bases). This CDR3 contains 13 residues. The germline gives CDR1 GTSNPN, CDR2 SVGIG (reference sequence). V shed 4 bases and J shed 3 bases, with 13 bases lying between them.

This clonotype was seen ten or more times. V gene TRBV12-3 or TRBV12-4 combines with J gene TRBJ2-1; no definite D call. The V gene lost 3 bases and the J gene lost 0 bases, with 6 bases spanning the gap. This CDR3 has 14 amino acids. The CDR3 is CASSLSDSYNEQFF. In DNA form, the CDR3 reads TGTGCCAGCAGTTTGAGTGACTCCTACAATGAGCAGTTCTTC.

DNA of the CDR3: TGCAGCGTTGAACTACCGGGGATTCAGCCCCAGCATTTT. Its protein product is CSVELPGIQPQHF. J is TRBJ1-5 and V is TRBV29-1; D remains ambiguous. Trimming removed 2 bases at V and 6 bases at J, with 11 bases between. The CDR3 totals 13 residues. The germline gives CDR1 SQVTM, CDR2 ANQGSEA.